This TCR beta chain comes out of a study of glioma-infiltrating T cells after dendritic cell vaccination. Sequencing used immunoSEQ multiplex PCR; TCRdb keeps in-frame clones, though not all of them. The data hold about 96,000 clones, with around three quarters observed a single time. The V gene lost 6 bases and the J gene lost 1 base, with 12 bases spanning the gap. Germline lookup yields CDR1 LNHDA and CDR2 SQIVND (reference sequence). CDR3 length: 14 residues. No glioblastoma patient carried an isocitrate dehydrogenase mutation. The rearrangement uses TRBV19 and TRBJ1-1; D may be TRBD1 (5 bases). Sequencing used blood, obtained before dendritic cell vaccination. This TCR was sampled from a human donor with glioblastoma. The CDR3 reads CASSLGQQNTEAFF. As DNA, the CDR3 is TGTGCCAGTAGCCTGGGGCAGCAGAACACTGAAGCTTTCTTT.